This T cell receptor (beta chain) appears in the sequencing data of a study of cytomegalovirus exposure and HLA in healthy donors. Study results and caveats: Investigators reported over 150 TCR beta chains as tied to cytomegalovirus. Reported performance of the classifier showed diagnosis of cytomegalovirus status with high specificity and sensitivity. CMV antigen specificity of three CMV-associated chains was confirmed in vitro.

Remarks on this clone: Antigen specificity is unknown.

With 1 base removed from V and 4 bases from J, the gap between germline ends came to 14 bases. CDR1 SGHTS and CDR2 YDEGEE come from the germline V gene. This CDR3 is built from 16 residues. Measured with immunoSEQ multiplex PCR; TCRdb has only the in-frame clones, and not every one. The table lists some 85,000 clones, roughly 96% of them singletons, with under 1.5% in the top ten. The study drew the donors from its approximately 120-subject validation cohort, separate from the approximately 700-subject first cohort. This TCR came from a woman aged 18 to 35 in good health and CMV-seronegative. The gene calls are TRBV5-8 and TRBJ2-2, with a weak D call TRBD1 (5 bases). The sequencing sample was made of PBMCs. The CDR3 coding sequence is TGTGCCAGCAGCTTGTACCAGGGAAGCATCACCGGGGAGCTGTTTTTT. This encodes CASSLYQGSITGELFF.